This T cell receptor (beta chain) originates from a study of shared T cell receptors in the human thymus. V gave up 4 bases and J gave up 3 bases, with 3 bases separating them. The germline V gene has CDR1 DFQATT and CDR2 SNEGSKA (reference sequence). The CDR3 loop spans 10 amino acids. Sequencing used immunoSEQ multiplex PCR; TCRdb keeps in-frame clones, though not all of them. Counted here are hundreds of thousands of clones, around 87% occurring once; the ten biggest clones make up 0.0094%. The sample was also reused in another study, on human thymus T cells.

V is TRBV20-1 and J is TRBJ2-5; D uncertain. The origin of this receptor is a boy in the first two years of life with a congenital heart defect. The material sequenced was thymocytes. CDR3 region: CSAIKETQYF. In DNA form, the CDR3 reads TGCAGTGCTATAAAAGAGACCCAGTACTTC.